These 4 T cell receptor beta chains share one sample of origin, sequenced in a study of blood T cells in healthy people across ages. The use of a sample-barcoded 5' primer and a J-beta primer mix characterized a second PCR of roughly 7 to 11 cycles. TCRdb reprocessed the 5' RACE reads with MiXCR, giving one entry per CDR3 protein. This sample yields about 930,000 distinct CDR3 sequences, of which about 27% are seen a single time; 10% belongs to the top ten. Separately, the same data were catalogued under a study of T cells of mothers and their children.

Input material: blood. The receptors were sampled from a woman aged 40 to 50 in good health.

This chain uses TRBV6-1 with TRBJ2-5; D is perhaps TRBD2 (5 bases). V dropped 4 bases and J dropped 11 bases, with 17 bases sitting between them. CDR1 MNHNS and CDR2 SASEGT come from the germline V gene. This CDR3 is 13 amino acids long. The CDR3 region is CASSVGIFNEQYF. The CDR3 DNA reads as TGTGCCAGCAGTGTCGGGATATTCAATGAGCAGTACTTC.

Concerning this clonotype itself: This may be a read error: a much more frequent sequence differs by one nucleotide. The chain is built from TRBV11-2 and TRBJ1-4; tentative D call: TRBD1 (6 bases). Looked up from germline, CDR1 is SGHAT and CDR2 is FQNNGV. The CDR3 extends over 15 amino acids. Deletions cut 5 bases from V and 4 bases from J, with 14 bases between. This CDR3 is CASSVGQLNNEKLFF. In DNA form, the CDR3 reads TGTGCCAGCAGCGTAGGACAGCTGAATAATGAAAAACTGTTTTTT. The variable domain in full, with the rest retrieved from reference TRBV11-2 and TRBJ1-4, is EAGVAQSPRYKIIEKRQSVAFWCNPISGHATLYWYQQILGQGPKLLIQFQNNGVVDDSQLPKDRFSAERLKGVDSTLKIQPAKLEDSAVYLCASSVGQLNNEKLFFGSGTQLSVL.

The J gene is TRBJ2-4, the V gene TRBV5-1, with TRBD1 matching 9 bases. The DNA matches TRBJ2-7 better at its end, which makes the J call doubtful. CDR1 and CDR2 (germline): SGHRS, YFSETQ. This CDR3 has 11 amino acids. The CDR3: CATRDRAEQYF. CDR3 nucleotide sequence: TGCGCCACCCGGGACAGGGCCGAGCAGTACTTC.

Ten or more counts support this clonotype. The CDR3 is CASSFRRYNEQFF. The CDR3 DNA is TGTGCCAGCAGTTTTAGGCGGTACAATGAGCAGTTCTTC. The chain recombines TRBV28 with TRBJ2-1; D ambiguous. CDR1 MDHEN and CDR2 SYDVKM come from the germline V gene. This CDR3 has 13 amino acids. Trimming took 3 bases from V and 4 from J, leaving 7 bases between them.